This T cell receptor beta chain originates from a study of shared clonotypes between healthy human individuals. Regarding the study as a whole: The rarefaction results pointed to incomplete sorted-subset sequencing despite large depth. Roughly 4.6% of naive CD4 clonotypes were common to four donors.

About this clone: As yet, its antigen is unknown.

V was cut by 8 bases and J by 2 bases, with 16 bases left in between. Germline values: CDR1 MDHEN, CDR2 SYDVKM. The CDR3 has 15 amino acids. As handled by the study authors: ImmunoSEQ output lacked quality scores and full-length reads, limiting matched filtering. The protocol was immunoSEQ multiplex PCR, while the TCRdb copy is restricted to in-frame clones and leaves out a portion. V and J calls and clone size are as listed in that table; D and trimming were resolved from the DNA. Altogether a few million clones are present, approximately 94% being singletons, with the ten largest covering about 0.13%. There were no recent acute infections or vaccinations among the donors, who were healthy HIV-negative adults.

The sequence derives from a man in his late teens or twenties in good health. This chain uses TRBV28 with TRBJ1-5, with D perhaps matching TRBD1 (5 bases). The sample comprised naive CD4+ T cells sorted from blood. The subset was: CD45RA+ positively selected. Here the CDR3 reads CASSLGGVGNQPQHF. The CDR3 DNA is TGTGCCAGCTCCCTTGGGGGGGTGGGCAATCAGCCCCAGCATTTT.